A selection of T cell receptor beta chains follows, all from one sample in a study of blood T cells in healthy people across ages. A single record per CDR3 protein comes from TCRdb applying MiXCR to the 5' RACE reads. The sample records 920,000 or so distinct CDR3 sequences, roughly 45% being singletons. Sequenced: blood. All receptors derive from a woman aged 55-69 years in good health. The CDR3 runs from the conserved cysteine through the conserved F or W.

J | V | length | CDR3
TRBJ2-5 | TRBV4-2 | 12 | CASSQEGVGQYF
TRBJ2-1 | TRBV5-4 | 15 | CASRTGTSGRNEQFF
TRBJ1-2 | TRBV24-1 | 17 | CATSRTRDRVRPYGYTF
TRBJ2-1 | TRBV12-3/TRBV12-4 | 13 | CASSPPGTPSEFF
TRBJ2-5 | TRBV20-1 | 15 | CSARDMPSDQETQYF
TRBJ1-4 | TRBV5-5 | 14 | CANSSGVSVEKLFF
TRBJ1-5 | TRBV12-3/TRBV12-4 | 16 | CASSEDRGMGNQPQHF
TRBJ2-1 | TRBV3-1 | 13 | CASNLFGTPEQFF
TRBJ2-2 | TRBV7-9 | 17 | CASSLGGWGAQSGELFF
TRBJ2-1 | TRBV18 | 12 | CASSWAGDEQFF
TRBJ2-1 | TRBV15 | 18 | CATSRDTLAGRADNEQFF
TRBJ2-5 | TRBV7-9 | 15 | CASSLSTSHQETQYF
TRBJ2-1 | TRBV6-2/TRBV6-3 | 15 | CASRRTSGRADEQFF
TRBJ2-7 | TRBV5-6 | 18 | CASSLAGFRAGTSYEQYF
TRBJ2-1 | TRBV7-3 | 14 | CASRQGGRFGEQFF
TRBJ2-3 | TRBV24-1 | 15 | CATSDPGTGTDTQYF
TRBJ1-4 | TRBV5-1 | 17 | CASSPRPGGGFVEKLFF
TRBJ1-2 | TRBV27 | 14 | CASSFEGNGYGYTF
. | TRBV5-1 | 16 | CASSLAKRESYNEQYF
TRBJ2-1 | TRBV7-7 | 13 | CASSVWGADEQFF
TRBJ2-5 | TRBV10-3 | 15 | CAISESPAWEETQYF
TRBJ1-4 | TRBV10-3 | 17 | CAISDPSNGRINEKLFF
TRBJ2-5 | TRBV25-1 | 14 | CASSEGGYQETQYF
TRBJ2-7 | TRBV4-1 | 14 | CASSLTLGAYEQYF
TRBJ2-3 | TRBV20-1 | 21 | CSASQTGTSGTRRAHTDTQYF
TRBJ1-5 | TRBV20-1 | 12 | CSLRVGNQPQHF
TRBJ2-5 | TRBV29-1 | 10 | CSGGYETQYF
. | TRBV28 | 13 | CASSLPVVGTQYF
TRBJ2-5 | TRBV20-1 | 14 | CSAREDRHQETQYF
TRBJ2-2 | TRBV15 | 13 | CAGRQGYTGELFF
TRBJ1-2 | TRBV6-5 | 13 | CASSTGGLRGYTF
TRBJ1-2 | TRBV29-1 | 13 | CSVEAGVGYGYTF
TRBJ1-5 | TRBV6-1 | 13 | CASSEFTNQPQHF
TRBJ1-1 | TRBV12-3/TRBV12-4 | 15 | CASSLPWTGNTEAFF
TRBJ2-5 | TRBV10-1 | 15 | CASSESIQSSGTQYF
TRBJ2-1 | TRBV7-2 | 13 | CASSLQLYNEQFF
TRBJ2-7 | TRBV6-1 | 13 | CASRDWNAGEQYF
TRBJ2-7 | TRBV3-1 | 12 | CASSGTGAEQYF
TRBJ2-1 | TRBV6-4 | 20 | CASSPLPQTSGRGRASEQFF
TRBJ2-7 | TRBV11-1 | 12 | CASSLQALQQYF
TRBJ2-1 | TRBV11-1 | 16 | CASSLAAGVGLNEQFF
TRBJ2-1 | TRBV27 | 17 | CASSTTGLAGGWGEQFF
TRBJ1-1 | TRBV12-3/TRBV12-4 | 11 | CASSGGFEAFF
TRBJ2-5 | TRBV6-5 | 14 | CASSYSPGRNEQYF
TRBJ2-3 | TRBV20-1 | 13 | CSAPAELLDTQYF
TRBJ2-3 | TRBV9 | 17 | CASSVGDRGRLGDTQYF